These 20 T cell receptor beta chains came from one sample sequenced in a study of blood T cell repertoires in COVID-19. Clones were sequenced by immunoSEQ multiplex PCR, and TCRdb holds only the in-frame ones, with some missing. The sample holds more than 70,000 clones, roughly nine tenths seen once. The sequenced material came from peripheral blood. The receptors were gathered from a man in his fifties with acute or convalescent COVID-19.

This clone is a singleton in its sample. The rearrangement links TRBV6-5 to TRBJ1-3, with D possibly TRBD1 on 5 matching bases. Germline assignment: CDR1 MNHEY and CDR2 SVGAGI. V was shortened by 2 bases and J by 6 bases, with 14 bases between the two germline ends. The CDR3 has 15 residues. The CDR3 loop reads CASSYTAGLENTIYF. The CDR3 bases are TGTGCCAGCAGTTACACCGCAGGGTTAGAAAACACCATATATTTT.

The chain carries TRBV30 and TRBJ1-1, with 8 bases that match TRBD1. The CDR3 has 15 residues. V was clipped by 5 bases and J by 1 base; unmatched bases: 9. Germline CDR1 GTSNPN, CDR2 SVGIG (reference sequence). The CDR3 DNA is TGTGCCTGGGAAAAGAGGACAGGGAAGAACACTGAAGCTTTCTTT. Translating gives CAWEKRTGKNTEAFF.

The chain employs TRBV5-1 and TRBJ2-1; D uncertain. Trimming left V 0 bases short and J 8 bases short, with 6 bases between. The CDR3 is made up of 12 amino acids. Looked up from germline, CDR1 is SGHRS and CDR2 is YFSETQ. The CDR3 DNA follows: TGCGCCAGCAGCTTGGATCTCGATGAGCAGTTCTTC. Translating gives CASSLDLDEQFF.

In nucleotides, the CDR3 is TGTGCCAGCACCCTCCATAGTTACTCTGGAAACACCATATATTTT. Its translation is CASTLHSYSGNTIYF. The chain links TRBV7-2 to TRBJ1-3; D not resolved. V lost 7 bases, J lost 0 bases, and 13 bases lay in between. Per the germline V gene, CDR1 is SGHTA and CDR2 is FQGNSA. This CDR3 is built from 15 residues.

The CDR3 nucleotides are TGTGCCAGTAGTCAGCGGGATCGCACAGATACGCAGTATTTT. Protein: CASSQRDRTDTQYF. The chain links TRBV19 to TRBJ2-3, with 7 nucleotides matching TRBD2. The trim removed 5 bases at V and 1 base at J, leaving 3 bases unmatched. CDR1 is LNHDA and CDR2 is SQIVND in the germline V gene (reference sequence). The CDR3 runs 14 residues.

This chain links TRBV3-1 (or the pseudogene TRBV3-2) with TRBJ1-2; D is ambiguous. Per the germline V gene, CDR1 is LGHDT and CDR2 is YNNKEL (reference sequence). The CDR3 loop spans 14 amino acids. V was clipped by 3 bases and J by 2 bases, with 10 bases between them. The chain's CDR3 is CASSQGGVNYGYTF. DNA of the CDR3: TGTGCCAGCAGCCAGGGCGGGGTCAACTATGGCTACACCTTC.

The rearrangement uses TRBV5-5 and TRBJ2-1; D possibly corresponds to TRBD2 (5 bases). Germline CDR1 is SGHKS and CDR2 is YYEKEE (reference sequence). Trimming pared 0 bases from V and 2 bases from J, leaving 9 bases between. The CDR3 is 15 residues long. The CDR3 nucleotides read TGTGCCAGCAGCTTGGGAGGGTGGCCCTACAATGAGCAGTTCTTC. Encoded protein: CASSLGGWPYNEQFF.

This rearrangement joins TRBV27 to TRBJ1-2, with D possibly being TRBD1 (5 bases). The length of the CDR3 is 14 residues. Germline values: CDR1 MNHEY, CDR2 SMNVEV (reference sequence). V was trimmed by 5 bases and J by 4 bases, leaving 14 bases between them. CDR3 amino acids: CASSPSRQGYGYTF. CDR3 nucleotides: TGTGCCAGCAGTCCATCACGTCAGGGCTATGGCTACACCTTC.

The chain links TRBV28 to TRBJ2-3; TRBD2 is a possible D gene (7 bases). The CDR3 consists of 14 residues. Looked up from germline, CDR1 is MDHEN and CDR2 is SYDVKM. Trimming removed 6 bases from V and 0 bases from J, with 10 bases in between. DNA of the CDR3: TGTGCCAGCAGGGGGGGGGCTAGCACAGATACGCAGTATTTT. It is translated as CASRGGASTDTQYF.

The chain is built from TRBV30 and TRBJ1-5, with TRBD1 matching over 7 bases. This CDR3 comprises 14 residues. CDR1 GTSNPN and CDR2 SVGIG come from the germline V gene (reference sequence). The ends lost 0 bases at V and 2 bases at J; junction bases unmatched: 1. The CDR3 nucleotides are TGTGCCTGGAGTGTTCAGGGGGGCAATCAGCCCCAGCATTTT. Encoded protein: CAWSVQGGNQPQHF.

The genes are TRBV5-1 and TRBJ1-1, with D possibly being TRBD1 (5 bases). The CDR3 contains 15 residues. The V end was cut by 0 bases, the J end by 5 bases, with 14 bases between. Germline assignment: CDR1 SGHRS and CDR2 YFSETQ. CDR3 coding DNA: TGCGCCAGCAGCTTGGAGGGACTGATGGGGACTGAAGCTTTCTTT. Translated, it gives CASSLEGLMGTEAFF. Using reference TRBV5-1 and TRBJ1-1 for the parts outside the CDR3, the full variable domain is KAGVTQTPRYLIKTRGQQVTLSCSPISGHRSVSWYQQTPGQGLQFLFEYFSETQRNKGNFPGRFSGRQFSNSRSEMNVSTLELGDSALYLCASSLEGLMGTEAFFGQGTRLTVV.

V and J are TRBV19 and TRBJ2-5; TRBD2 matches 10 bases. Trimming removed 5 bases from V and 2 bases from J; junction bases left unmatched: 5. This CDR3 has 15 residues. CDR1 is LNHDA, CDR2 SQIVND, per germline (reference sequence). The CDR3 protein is CASSYQRGGQETQYF. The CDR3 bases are TGTGCCAGTAGTTACCAGCGGGGGGGTCAAGAGACCCAGTACTTC.

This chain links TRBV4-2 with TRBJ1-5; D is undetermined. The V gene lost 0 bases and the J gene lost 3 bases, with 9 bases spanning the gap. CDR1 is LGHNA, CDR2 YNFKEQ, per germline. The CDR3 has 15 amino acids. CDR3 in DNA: TGTGCCAGCAGCCAAGATCGGGATACCAATCAGCCCCAGCATTTT. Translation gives CASSQDRDTNQPQHF.

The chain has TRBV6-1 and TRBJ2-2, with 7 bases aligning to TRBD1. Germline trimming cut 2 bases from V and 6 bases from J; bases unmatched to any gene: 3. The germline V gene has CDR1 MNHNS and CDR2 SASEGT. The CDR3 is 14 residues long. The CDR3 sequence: CASSEPQGAGELFF. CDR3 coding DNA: TGTGCCAGCAGTGAACCCCAGGGGGCCGGGGAGCTGTTTTTT.

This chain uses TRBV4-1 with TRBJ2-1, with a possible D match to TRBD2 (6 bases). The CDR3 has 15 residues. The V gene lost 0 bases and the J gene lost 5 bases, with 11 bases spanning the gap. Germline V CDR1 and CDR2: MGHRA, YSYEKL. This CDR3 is CASSQEGTRDNEQFF. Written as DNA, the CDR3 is TGCGCCAGCAGCCAAGAGGGGACTCGGGACAATGAGCAGTTCTTC.

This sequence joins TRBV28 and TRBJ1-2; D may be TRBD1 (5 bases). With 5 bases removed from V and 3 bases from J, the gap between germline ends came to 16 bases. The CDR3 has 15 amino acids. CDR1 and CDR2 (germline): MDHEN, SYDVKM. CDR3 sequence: CASSGGRWGYYGYTF. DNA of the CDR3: TGTGCCAGCAGTGGGGGGAGATGGGGATACTATGGCTACACCTTC.

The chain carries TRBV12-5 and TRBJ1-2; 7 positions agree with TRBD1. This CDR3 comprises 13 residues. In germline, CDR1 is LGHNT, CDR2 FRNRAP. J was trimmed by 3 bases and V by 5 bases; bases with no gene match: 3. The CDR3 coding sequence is TGTGCTAGTGGTCTGGGGACAGACTATGGCTACACCTTC. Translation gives CASGLGTDYGYTF.

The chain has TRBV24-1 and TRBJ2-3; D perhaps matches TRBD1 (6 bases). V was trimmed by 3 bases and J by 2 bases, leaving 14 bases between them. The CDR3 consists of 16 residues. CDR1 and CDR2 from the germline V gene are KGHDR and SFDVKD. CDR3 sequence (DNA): TGTGCCACCAGTGATCCCCGGACAGCTACCACAGATACGCAGTATTTT. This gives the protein CATSDPRTATTDTQYF.

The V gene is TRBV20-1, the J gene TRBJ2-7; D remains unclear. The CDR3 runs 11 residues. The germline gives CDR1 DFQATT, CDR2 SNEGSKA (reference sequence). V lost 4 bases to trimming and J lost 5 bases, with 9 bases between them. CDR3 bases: TGCAGTGCTATCCGCGATCACGAGCAGTACTTC. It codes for CSAIRDHEQYF.

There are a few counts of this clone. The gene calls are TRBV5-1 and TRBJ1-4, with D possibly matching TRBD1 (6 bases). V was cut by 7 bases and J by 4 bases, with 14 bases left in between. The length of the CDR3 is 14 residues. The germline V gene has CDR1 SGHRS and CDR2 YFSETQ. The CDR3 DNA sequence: TGCGCCAGCCGCCCGGACAGTAATAATGAAAAACTGTTTTTT. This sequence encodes CASRPDSNNEKLFF.